This T cell receptor (beta chain) was profiled in a study of OX40 agonist ivuxolimab in advanced cancers. Turning to the study itself: Of mixed ages from 23 to 79 and averaging 60 years, the group was approximately 80% male.

Study-wide points: Both CD4+ and CD8+ T cell populations in blood had undergone clonal expansion by week 6 at 0.1 to 3.0 mg/kg.

Data came from immunoSEQ multiplex PCR; TCRdb stores just in-frame clones and leaves some out. The sample has about 99,000 clones; 90% to 96% are singletons. Remarks on this clone: Its matching antigen is unknown.

CDR3 size: 11 residues. V was trimmed by 0 bases and J by 7 bases, leaving 4 bases between them. Germline V lookup: CDR1 MRHNA, CDR2 SNTAGT. This sequence originates from an adult with an advanced solid tumor such as melanoma, head and neck, liver or kidney cancer. The specimen was CD4+ or CD8+ T cells sorted from blood, collected in a trial of the OX40 agonist ivuxolimab. The chain joins TRBV6-4 to TRBJ2-7; D is unclear. The CDR3 DNA sequence: TGTGCCAGCAGTGACTCGATAGAGCAGTACTTC. As protein: CASSDSIEQYF.